This T cell receptor (beta chain) is drawn from a study of T cell responses to AZD1222 COVID-19 vaccine. Generated by immunoSEQ multiplex PCR, the TCRdb table keeps only in-frame clones and is missing some. The sample's table shows some 150,000 clones. Overall study findings and caveats: The number of AZD1222 recipients seropositive at baseline was only 5 to 7.

CDR1 LNHDA and CDR2 SQIVND come from the germline V gene (reference sequence). The junction had 4 bases not matched to a gene; V was cut back by 1 base and J by 5 bases. The CDR3 consists of 15 residues. Concerning this clone itself: Its antigen remains unknown.

Source material: peripheral blood. This TCR was sampled from an adult in good health. The rearrangement uses TRBV19 and TRBJ2-2; 7 bases map to TRBD2. The CDR3 DNA reads as TGTGCCAGTAGTATAGGGGCTAGCGGTACCGGGGAGCTGTTTTTT. This encodes CASSIGASGTGELFF. The full variable domain, its missing parts supplied by reference TRBV19 and TRBJ2-2, is DGGITQSPKYLFRKEGQNVTLSCEQNLNHDAMYWYRQDPGQGLRLIYYSQIVNDFQKGDIAEGYSVSREKKESFPLTVTSAQKNPTAFYLCASSIGASGTGELFFGEGSRLTVL.